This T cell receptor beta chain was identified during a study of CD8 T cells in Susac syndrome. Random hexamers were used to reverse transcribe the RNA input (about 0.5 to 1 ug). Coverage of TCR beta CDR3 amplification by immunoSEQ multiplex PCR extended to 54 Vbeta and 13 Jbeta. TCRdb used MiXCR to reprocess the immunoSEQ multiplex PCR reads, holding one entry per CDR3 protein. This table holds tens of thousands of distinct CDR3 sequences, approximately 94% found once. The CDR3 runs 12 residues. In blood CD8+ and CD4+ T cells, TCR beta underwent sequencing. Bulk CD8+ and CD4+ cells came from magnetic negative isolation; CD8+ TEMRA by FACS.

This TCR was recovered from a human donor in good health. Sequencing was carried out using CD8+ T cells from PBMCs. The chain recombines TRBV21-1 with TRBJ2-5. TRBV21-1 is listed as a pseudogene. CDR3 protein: CASSKDKETQYF. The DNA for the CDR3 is TGTGCCAGCAGCAAGGATAAAGAGACCCAGTACTTC.